The 32 T cell receptor beta chains listed next were all sequenced from one sample in a study of blood T cell repertoires in COVID-19 (dated by TCRdb to the early 2020s). Receptors were amplified or captured by the immunoSEQ multiplex PCR assay. Held by TCRdb, this immuneACCESS table contains in-frame sequences only and omits some clones. Under half of the omission traces to an unresolved V gene where checked; the cause of the rest is unknown. In all, the sample holds 110,000 to 150,000 clones, and around 82% of those were seen once. The ten largest clones capture 5% to 6.5% of the sample. Input material: PBMCs or T cells enriched from blood (not recorded which). These receptors all stem from a woman aged 45-65 years who had recovered from COVID-19.

The chain has TRBV7-6 and TRBJ2-6, with D possibly matching TRBD1 (5 bases). Deletions cut 4 bases from V and 0 bases from J, with 16 bases between. This CDR3 comprises 18 residues. The germline CDR1 and CDR2 sequences are SGHVS and FNYEAQ. CDR3 in amino acids: CASSSETGITSGANVLTF. The CDR3 bases are TGTGCCAGCAGCTCAGAAACAGGCATCACCTCTGGGGCCAACGTCCTGACTTTC. The whole variable domain, remainder taken from reference TRBV7-6 and TRBJ2-6, is GAGVSQSPRYKVTKRGQDVALRCDPISGHVSLYWYRQALGQGPEFLTYFNYEAQQDKSGLPNDRFSAERPEGSISTLTIQRTEQRDSAMYRCASSSETGITSGANVLTFGAGSRLTVL.

V usage is TRBV2 and J usage is TRBJ1-1; TRBD1 agrees at 7 bases. The germline V gene encodes CDR1 SNHLY and CDR2 FYNNEI. This CDR3 spans 15 amino acids. With V trimmed by 6 bases and J by 2 bases, 9 bases remained unmatched. The CDR3 region is CASSSQGVVNTEAFF. CDR3 coding DNA: TGTGCCAGCAGCTCCCAGGGGGTAGTAAACACTGAAGCTTTCTTT.

CDR3 in amino acids: CASSAEDSQETQYF. The CDR3 coding sequence is TGCGCCAGCAGCGCGGAGGACAGCCAAGAGACCCAGTACTTC. The chain employs TRBV10-1 and TRBJ2-5, with TRBD1 as a possible D gene (6 bases). The CDR3 totals 14 residues. V lost 6 bases, J lost 1 base, and 12 bases lay in between. From germline, CDR1 is WNHNN and CDR2 SYGVQD (reference sequence).

The genes are TRBV27 and TRBJ2-1; maybe TRBD2 (5 bases). Germline CDR1 and CDR2: MNHEY and SMNVEV (reference sequence). The length of the CDR3 is 15 residues. Deletions cut 1 base from V and 7 bases from J, with 14 bases between. This chain's CDR3 is CASSLLYSEGNEQFF. DNA of the CDR3: TGTGCCAGCAGTTTATTGTACAGCGAGGGAAATGAGCAGTTCTTC.

The table lists this clone with a count of one. The chain recombines TRBV2 with TRBJ1-5; the D gene is possibly TRBD1 (5 bases). This CDR3 is built from 13 residues. Per germline, CDR1 SNHLY and CDR2 FYNNEI. V was clipped by 7 bases and J by 7 bases, with 14 bases between them. The CDR3, as DNA: TGTGCCAGCATCGGGCAGGGAGGGCAGCCCCAGCATTTT. Translating gives CASIGQGGQPQHF.

V gene TRBV24-1 combines with J gene TRBJ2-2, with D tentatively TRBD2 (5 bases). V dropped 4 bases and J dropped 4 bases, with 18 bases sitting between them. The CDR3 spans 17 residues. Germline CDR1 KGHDR, CDR2 SFDVKD. The CDR3 sequence: CATSDLLPGSATGELFF. As DNA, the CDR3 is TGTGCCACCAGTGACCTACTCCCGGGGTCGGCCACCGGGGAGCTGTTTTTT.

The V and J genes are TRBV28 and TRBJ1-2; 7 bases fit TRBD1. The CDR3 has 12 residues. The V and J ends lost 6 bases and 6 bases, in that order; junction bases with no gene match: 4. CDR1 and CDR2 from the germline V gene are MDHEN and SYDVKM. The CDR3 coding sequence is TGTGCCAGCAGGGATACAGGGGATGGCTACACCTTC. It is translated as CASRDTGDGYTF.

The count of this clone is one. The chain uses TRBV19 and TRBJ1-3; the match to TRBD1 covers 9 bases. CDR1 LNHDA and CDR2 SQIVND come from the germline V gene (reference sequence). The CDR3 runs to 18 residues. With 8 bases clipped from V and 0 bases from J, the junction kept 14 bases outside the gene matches. DNA for the CDR3: TGTGCCAGTTTTAGCCCGGGACAGGGATCCTCCTCTGGAAACACCATATATTTT. Translating it yields CASFSPGQGSSSGNTIYF.

The rearrangement uses TRBV18 and TRBJ2-1, with TRBD2 as a possible D gene (7 bases). The length of the CDR3 is 16 residues. Per germline, CDR1 KGHSH and CDR2 LQKENI. The V end lost 2 bases, the J end lost 4 bases, and 15 bases lay between the germline ends. The CDR3 sequence: CASSPGRDTTYNEQFF. The CDR3 DNA reads as TGTGCCAGCTCACCAGGGAGGGACACGACTTACAATGAGCAGTTCTTC.

The chain carries TRBV4-2 and TRBJ1-1; D perhaps matches TRBD1 (5 bases). V shed 3 bases and J shed 7 bases, with 9 bases lying between them. This CDR3 is 12 amino acids long. Germline values: CDR1 LGHNA, CDR2 YNFKEQ. CDR3 sequence (DNA): TGTGCCAGCAGCCAGGGTACAGGTGAAGCTTTCTTT. Translation: CASSQGTGEAFF.

The chain has TRBV20-1 and TRBJ1-1; 10 positions agree with TRBD1. After removal of 6 bases from V and 1 base from J, the junction contained 11 bases not matched to a gene. Germline loops: CDR1 DFQATT, CDR2 SNEGSKA (reference sequence). The CDR3 sequence is 16 residues long. CDR3 DNA: TGCAGTGCCAGTGACAGGGGGCCACGCGGGAACACTGAAGCTTTCTTT. Amino acid sequence: CSASDRGPRGNTEAFF.

The chain recombines TRBV13 with TRBJ2-1, with a tentative D call TRBD2 (5 bases). This CDR3 contains 16 residues. V was cut by 5 bases and J by 0 bases, with 14 bases left in between. CDR1 and CDR2 (germline): PRHDT, FYEKMQ (reference sequence). CDR3 protein: CASSPPQGSSYNEQFF. The CDR3 DNA reads as TGTGCCAGCAGCCCCCCCCAAGGGAGCTCCTACAATGAGCAGTTCTTC.

The chain's CDR3 is CAIRSDTGELFF. DNA for the CDR3: TGTGCCATCAGGTCTGACACCGGGGAGCTGTTTTTT. The chain is built from TRBV10-3 and TRBJ2-2; D not certain. The CDR3 loop spans 12 amino acids. CDR1 ENHRY and CDR2 SYGVKD come from the germline V gene. The V end lost 6 bases, the J end lost 3 bases, and 5 bases lay between the germline ends.

V and J are TRBV6-5 and TRBJ2-2; D is perhaps TRBD1 (6 bases). V lost 0 bases and J 4 bases, leaving 9 bases between the germline ends. Germline assignment: CDR1 MNHEY and CDR2 SVGAGI. The CDR3 length is 15 residues. CDR3 residues: CASSYSQGSTGELFF. In DNA, the CDR3 is TGTGCCAGCAGTTACTCCCAGGGGAGCACCGGGGAGCTGTTTTTT.

The chain links TRBV3-1 (or the pseudogene TRBV3-2) to TRBJ1-1; D remains unclear. V lost 1 base, J lost 5 bases, and 17 bases lay in between. The CDR3 extends over 16 amino acids. Germline V gene sequence: CDR1 LGHDT, CDR2 YNNKEL (reference sequence). For the CDR3, the DNA is TGTGCCAGCAGCCAAGTTGGAGGGTGGCCTGCTACTGAAGCTTTCTTT. The encoded protein is CASSQVGGWPATEAFF.

This clone has just one count. This chain uses TRBV18 with TRBJ2-1; 13 bases are a match to TRBD2. The CDR3 has 15 amino acids. Germline loops: CDR1 KGHSH, CDR2 LQKENI. The J segment lost 10 bases and the V segment lost 1 base, leaving 4 bases of the junction unmatched. This CDR3 reads CASSPLGTSGTEQFF. The CDR3 DNA reads TGTGCCAGCTCACCACTAGGGACTAGCGGGACCGAGCAGTTCTTC.

The rearrangement joins TRBV12-3 or TRBV12-4 to TRBJ1-2, with TRBD1 as a possible D gene (6 bases). The V end lost 5 bases, the J end lost 4 bases, and 11 bases lay between the germline ends. The CDR3 totals 13 residues. The CDR3 DNA reads as TGTGCCAGCAGTCAACAGGGCCCCTATGGCTACACCTTC. Its translation is CASSQQGPYGYTF.

This clone was seen only a few times. This sequence joins TRBV5-6 and TRBJ2-7, with D tentatively TRBD2 (5 bases). This CDR3 region has 15 residues. Trimming shortened V by 1 base and J by 0 bases, and 11 bases separated the two germline ends. Germline CDR1 and CDR2: SGHDT and YYEEEE. CDR3 nucleotides: TGTGCCAGCAGCTTGCGACCAAGCGGCTCCTACGAGCAGTACTTC. Translation gives CASSLRPSGSYEQYF.

This CDR3 reads CASSLQTGVNTEAFF. DNA for the CDR3: TGTGCCAGCTCACTTCAGACAGGGGTGAACACTGAAGCTTTCTTT. The chain combines TRBV18 with TRBJ1-1; 8 bases align to TRBD1. In germline, CDR1 is KGHSH, CDR2 LQKENI. The trim removed 4 bases at V and 0 bases at J, leaving 4 bases unmatched. CDR3 length: 15 residues.

The rearrangement uses TRBV18 and TRBJ1-5; D might be TRBD1 (6 bases). V lost 3 bases and J 2 bases, leaving 14 bases between the germline ends. The V gene's germline CDR1 is KGHSH and CDR2 LQKENI. CDR3 size: 16 residues. CDR3 amino acids: CASSPVREGGNQPQHF. DNA for the CDR3: TGTGCCAGCTCACCGGTCAGGGAGGGGGGCAATCAGCCCCAGCATTTT.

The V gene is TRBV3-1 (or the pseudogene TRBV3-2), the J gene TRBJ2-2, with D uncertain. Trimming stripped 4 bases from V and 3 bases from J, with 6 bases between. Germline CDR1 is LGHDT and CDR2 is YNNKEL (reference sequence). The CDR3 runs to 13 residues. The CDR3 spells CASSPFYTGELFF. CDR3 DNA sequence: TGTGCCAGCAGCCCCTTTTACACCGGGGAGCTGTTTTTT.

The J gene is TRBJ1-4, the V gene TRBV11-2; D might be TRBD1 (5 bases). CDR3 length equals 16 residues. Germline V CDR1 and CDR2: SGHAT, FQNNGV. Deletions cut 2 bases from V and 8 bases from J, with 18 bases between. The CDR3 spells CASSLYLAGETEKLFF. The DNA of the CDR3 is TGTGCCAGCAGCTTATATTTGGCGGGGGAGACGGAAAAACTGTTTTTT.

J is TRBJ1-1 and V is TRBV5-1; the match to TRBD1 covers 7 bases. The V and J ends lost 1 base and 0 bases, in that order; junction bases with no gene match: 3. CDR1 is SGHRS, CDR2 YFSETQ, per germline. The CDR3 extends over 15 amino acids. DNA of the CDR3: TGCGCCAGCAGCTTGCAGGGGGTGGTGAACACTGAAGCTTTCTTT. This sequence encodes CASSLQGVVNTEAFF.

This clone was detected only a few times. The V gene is TRBV27, the J gene TRBJ1-2; TRBD1 might be the D (5 bases). Trimming removed 6 bases at V and 2 bases at J, with 13 bases between. From germline, CDR1 is MNHEY and CDR2 SMNVEV (reference sequence). There are 14 residues in the CDR3. The CDR3: CASRASGLNYGYTF. CDR3 sequence (DNA): TGTGCCAGCAGAGCGTCAGGGTTAAACTATGGCTACACCTTC.

The chain uses TRBV12-5 and TRBJ1-1; perhaps TRBD1 as D (6 bases). Germline CDR1 and CDR2: LGHNT and FRNRAP. This CDR3 is 14 amino acids long. V shed 7 bases and J shed 3 bases, with 15 bases lying between them. DNA of the CDR3: TGTGCTAGTGTTCCCCCTCCAGGGGACACTGAAGCTTTCTTT. Protein product: CASVPPPGDTEAFF. The whole variable domain, filled in from reference TRBV12-5 and TRBJ1-1, reads DARVTQTPRHKVTEMGQEVTMRCQPILGHNTVFWYRQTMMQGLELLAYFRNRAPLDDSGMPKDRFSAEMPDATLATLKIQPSEPRDSAVYFCASVPPPGDTEAFFGQGTRLTVV.

The chain employs TRBV13 and TRBJ1-1; D is ambiguous. Trimming shortened V by 4 bases and J by 0 bases, and 6 bases separated the two germline ends. Looked up from germline, CDR1 is PRHDT and CDR2 is FYEKMQ (reference sequence). This CDR3 spans 13 amino acids. The CDR3 sequence is CASSSRVNTEAFF. CDR3 DNA sequence: TGTGCCAGCAGCTCTAGAGTGAACACTGAAGCTTTCTTT.

The chain recombines TRBV6-5 with TRBJ2-1, with 13 bases lining up with TRBD2. CDR1 MNHEY and CDR2 SVGAGI come from the germline V gene. The CDR3 is 15 residues long. The ends lost 10 bases at V and 4 bases at J; junction bases unmatched: 7. This CDR3 reads CATLEGLAGYNEQFF. Written as DNA, the CDR3 is TGTGCCACCCTCGAGGGACTAGCGGGGTACAATGAGCAGTTCTTC.

This clone showed up just once. V usage is TRBV4-1 and J usage is TRBJ1-1, with D perhaps TRBD1 (5 bases). Germline CDR1 reads MGHRA; CDR2 reads YSYEKL. This CDR3 is built from 16 residues. Trimming pared 0 bases from V and 0 bases from J, leaving 11 bases between. The CDR3 DNA is TGCGCCAGCAGCCAAGATTTAGCAGGGTTGAACACTGAAGCTTTCTTT. This translates into CASSQDLAGLNTEAFF.

V and J are TRBV27 and TRBJ1-1, with 7 bases identical to TRBD1. From germline, CDR1 is MNHEY and CDR2 SMNVEV (reference sequence). The CDR3 loop spans 13 amino acids. V shed 6 bases, J shed 4 bases, and the junction held 5 bases outside the gene matches. CDR3 sequence: CASRRQGTTEAFF. CDR3 DNA: TGTGCCAGCAGGAGACAGGGCACCACTGAAGCTTTCTTT.

This clone was picked up a small number of times. This chain uses TRBV12-3 or TRBV12-4 with TRBJ2-4, with 10 nucleotides matching TRBD1. The CDR3 has 13 amino acids. The V and J ends lost 6 bases and 9 bases, in that order; junction bases with no gene match: 5. The CDR3 is CASRKGQGSIQYF. The DNA of the CDR3 is TGTGCCAGCAGAAAGGGACAGGGGAGCATTCAGTACTTC.

The gene calls are TRBV5-4 and TRBJ2-5; D is undetermined. CDR1 and CDR2 (germline): SGHNT, YYREEE (reference sequence). V was clipped by 1 base and J by 7 bases, with 11 bases between them. This CDR3 comprises 13 residues. CDR3 protein: CASSLSLVGTQYF. In DNA, the CDR3 is TGTGCCAGCAGCTTGTCTCTAGTCGGGACCCAGTACTTC.

The chain is built from TRBV5-1 and TRBJ1-1; 10 bases are shared with TRBD1. Germline trimming cut 3 bases from V and 1 base from J; bases unmatched to any gene: 0. This CDR3 is built from 14 residues. Germline V gives CDR1 SGHRS, CDR2 YFSETQ. In nucleotides, the CDR3 is TGCGCCAGCAGCTGGACAGGGGGGAACACTGAAGCTTTCTTT. Amino acids: CASSWTGGNTEAFF.